Listed below are T cell receptor beta chains from one sample, sequenced in a study of blood T cell repertoires in COVID-19. Generated by immunoSEQ multiplex PCR, the TCRdb table keeps only in-frame clones and is missing some. Of about 26,000 clones listed, around 90% are singletons. Specimen: peripheral blood. The receptor set was obtained from a human donor in a cohort sampled during active COVID-19. CDR3s include the opening cysteine and the closing phenylalanine or tryptophan. The order of the fields is clone size, D gene, V gene, J gene, CDR3 DNA, CDR3 protein. The D gene is left open where the match is weak. Size is stated for part of the rows, as once, few or many counts, or as a class when the clone is expanded.

size: -; D: -; V: TRBV2; J: TRBJ2-5; DNA: TGTGCCAGCAGTGAAGCTTTCAGAGGGGAGACCCAGTACTTC; CDR3: CASSEAFRGETQYF
size: once; D: -; V: TRBV1; J: TRBJ2-7; DNA: TGCACCAGCAGCCAAGATTCGAAGGGCGGGTCCTACGAGCAGTACTTC; CDR3: CTSSQDSKGGSYEQYF
size: -; D: -; V: TRBV5-1; J: TRBJ2-5; DNA: TGCGCCAGCAGCCGGGGACTGCAAGAGACCCAGTACTTC; CDR3: CASSRGLQETQYF
size: -; D: TRBD1; V: TRBV6-5; J: TRBJ2-6; DNA: TGTGCCAGCAGTTACACCCAGGGGGTTGGGGCCAACGTCCTGACTTTC; CDR3: CASSYTQGVGANVLTF
size: -; D: TRBD1; V: TRBV7-9; J: TRBJ2-7; DNA: TGTGCCAGCAGCCAATTGGTACAGGGGCCCCCCTACGAGCAGTACTTC; CDR3: CASSQLVQGPPYEQYF
size: -; D: TRBD2; V: TRBV3-1/TRBV3-2; J: TRBJ2-2; DNA: TGTGCCAGCAGCCAATTTCCGGGAGGGCCTCCCGGGGAGCTGTTTTTT; CDR3: CASSQFPGGPPGELFF
size: -; D: -; V: TRBV21-1; J: TRBJ2-7; DNA: TGTGCCAGCAGCCCTGGCGGAGCCTCCTACGAGCAGTACTTC; CDR3: CASSPGGASYEQYF
size: -; D: -; V: TRBV9; J: TRBJ2-6; DNA: TGTGCCAGCAGCGTAGGGTTGGGTGGGAGGCGCCTCTCTGGGGCCAACGTCCTGACTTTC; CDR3: CASSVGLGGRRLSGANVLTF
size: once; D: TRBD1; V: TRBV29-1; J: TRBJ2-5; DNA: TGCAGCGTTGTTCGGACAGGACAAGAGACCCAGTACTTC; CDR3: CSVVRTGQETQYF
size: -; D: -; V: TRBV28; J: TRBJ1-2; DNA: TGTGCCAGCAGTTTGGAGGGGGGGCGCGGTGGCTACACCTTC; CDR3: CASSLEGGRGGYTF
size: -; D: TRBD2; V: TRBV19; J: TRBJ2-7; DNA: TGTGCCAGTAGTAAATCCGGGACTAGCGGGGGGGCCTACGAGCAGTACTTC; CDR3: CASSKSGTSGGAYEQYF
size: -; D: TRBD1; V: TRBV2; J: TRBJ2-7; DNA: TGTGCCAGCAGGACAGGGGTCGAGCAGTACTTC; CDR3: CASRTGVEQYF
size: -; D: TRBD2; V: TRBV2; J: TRBJ2-1; DNA: TGTGCCAGCAGCCGGACTAGCGCCAACAATGAGCAGTTCTTC; CDR3: CASSRTSANNEQFF
size: -; D: -; V: TRBV28; J: TRBJ2-2; DNA: TGTGCCAGCAGCCTGGGACACTCGAACACCGGGGAGCTGTTTTTT; CDR3: CASSLGHSNTGELFF
size: -; D: -; V: TRBV7-3; J: TRBJ1-6; DNA: TGTGCCAGCAGCTTAAAACTTTCGGGGTCACCCCTCCACTTT; CDR3: CASSLKLSGSPLHF
size: -; D: -; V: TRBV18; J: TRBJ1-2; DNA: TGTGCCAGCTTGAACCTCGGGTCAGGGACTCGGAACTATGGCTACACCTTC; CDR3: CASLNLGSGTRNYGYTF
size: -; D: -; V: TRBV7-9; J: TRBJ1-3; DNA: TGTGCCAGCAGCTTTTCAGGCGGAAACACCATATATTTT; CDR3: CASSFSGGNTIYF
size: few; D: TRBD2; V: TRBV19; J: TRBJ2-1; DNA: TGTGCCAGTAGCTGGACTAGCGGGGGTTACAATGAGCAGTTCTTC; CDR3: CASSWTSGGYNEQFF
size: -; D: TRBD2; V: TRBV6-5; J: TRBJ2-1; DNA: TGTGCCAGCAGAACTATAGCGGGAGGAGGCAATGAGCAGTTCTTC; CDR3: CASRTIAGGGNEQFF
size: -; D: TRBD2; V: TRBV5-6; J: TRBJ2-5; DNA: TGTGCCAGCAGCTTGGCTCGGGGGGGTACCCAAGAGACCCAGTACTTC; CDR3: CASSLARGGTQETQYF
size: -; D: TRBD2; V: TRBV5-1; J: TRBJ2-7; DNA: TGCGCCAGCAGCTTCGGTAGCGGGAGTTCCTACGAGCAGTACTTC; CDR3: CASSFGSGSSYEQYF
size: -; D: TRBD1; V: TRBV2; J: TRBJ1-4; DNA: TGTGCCAGCAGTGGGGGACAGGGGGGTTTTTATGAAAAACTGTTTTTT; CDR3: CASSGGQGGFYEKLFF
size: -; D: -; V: TRBV28; J: TRBJ2-1; DNA: TGTGCCAGCAGTCTTAGGGGACGGGGGAGACCCTACAATGAGCAGTTCTTC; CDR3: CASSLRGRGRPYNEQFF
size: -; D: TRBD2; V: TRBV7-2; J: TRBJ2-5; DNA: TGTGCCAGCAGCTTAGACTCTAGCGGGGGGTTGGAGACCCAGTACTTC; CDR3: CASSLDSSGGLETQYF
size: few; D: -; V: TRBV5-1; J: TRBJ1-1; DNA: TGCGCCAGCAGCTTCACGTCGGTTTCTGCGAACACTGAAGCTTTCTTT; CDR3: CASSFTSVSANTEAFF
size: -; D: TRBD2; V: TRBV19; J: TRBJ2-3; DNA: TGTGCCAGTAGTGGGATAGCGGGAGGGCCTCTTGATACAGATACGCAGTATTTT; CDR3: CASSGIAGGPLDTDTQYF
size: once; D: TRBD2; V: TRBV19; J: TRBJ2-3; DNA: TGTGCCAGTGCGGAGGGACTAGCGGCAATTGATACGCAGTATTTT; CDR3: CASAEGLAAIDTQYF
size: once; D: -; V: TRBV28; J: TRBJ1-1; DNA: TGTGCCAGCAGTTTTTTACAGCGTCGGGATTACACTGAAGCTTTCTTT; CDR3: CASSFLQRRDYTEAFF
size: -; D: -; V: TRBV4-1; J: TRBJ2-1; DNA: TGCGCCAGCAGCCTAATTCAATCTTCTATCGGCAATGAGCAGTTCTTC; CDR3: CASSLIQSSIGNEQFF
size: -; D: TRBD1; V: TRBV19; J: TRBJ2-7; DNA: TGTGCCAGTAGCTACGGGACAGGGAATTACGAGCAGTACTTC; CDR3: CASSYGTGNYEQYF
size: -; D: -; V: TRBV5-3; J: TRBJ2-1; DNA: TGTGCCAGAAGCTTGACAGGGAGCTCCTACAATGAGCAGTTCTTC; CDR3: CARSLTGSSYNEQFF
size: -; D: -; V: TRBV28; J: TRBJ1-2; DNA: TGTGCCAGCAGTTCCTACCCCGACGGGTACTATGGCTACACCTTC; CDR3: CASSSYPDGYYGYTF
size: -; D: -; V: TRBV7-9; J: TRBJ2-1; DNA: TGTGCCAGCAGCTTAGATCCCCCTCGGCGGGGCAATGAGCAGTTCTTC; CDR3: CASSLDPPRRGNEQFF
size: -; D: TRBD2; V: TRBV29-1; J: TRBJ2-5; DNA: TGCAGCGTTGGGGGTCTAGCGGATCAAGAGACCCAGTACTTC; CDR3: CSVGGLADQETQYF
size: once; D: -; V: TRBV9; J: TRBJ2-1; DNA: TGTGCCAGCAGCGTAGAGGTGGGTAGCGGCTATGAGCAGTTCTTC; CDR3: CASSVEVGSGYEQFF
size: -; D: -; V: TRBV9; J: TRBJ1-1; DNA: TGTGCCAGCAGCGTAGGAGGGAGTGGAACTGAAGCTTTCTTT; CDR3: CASSVGGSGTEAFF
size: -; D: TRBD1; V: TRBV6-1; J: TRBJ2-3; DNA: TGTGCCAGCAGTGTGACAGGGAAATTAGGCACAGATACGCAGTATTTT; CDR3: CASSVTGKLGTDTQYF
size: -; D: -; V: TRBV29-1; J: TRBJ2-1; DNA: TGCAGCGTTACAGCTTACAATGAGCAGTTCTTC; CDR3: CSVTAYNEQFF